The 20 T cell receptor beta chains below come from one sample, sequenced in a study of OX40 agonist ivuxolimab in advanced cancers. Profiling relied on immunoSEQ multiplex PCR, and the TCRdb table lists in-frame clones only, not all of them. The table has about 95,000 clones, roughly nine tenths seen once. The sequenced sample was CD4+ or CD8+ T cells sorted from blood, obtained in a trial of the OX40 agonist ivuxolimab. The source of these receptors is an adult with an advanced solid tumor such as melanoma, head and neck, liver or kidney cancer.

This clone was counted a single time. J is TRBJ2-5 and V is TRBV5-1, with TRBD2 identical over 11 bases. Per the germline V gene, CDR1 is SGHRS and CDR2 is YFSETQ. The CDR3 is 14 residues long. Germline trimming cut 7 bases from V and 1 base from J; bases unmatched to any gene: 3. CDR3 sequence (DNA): TGCGCCAGCTCGGGACTAGCGGTCCAAGAGACCCAGTACTTC. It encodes CASSGLAVQETQYF.

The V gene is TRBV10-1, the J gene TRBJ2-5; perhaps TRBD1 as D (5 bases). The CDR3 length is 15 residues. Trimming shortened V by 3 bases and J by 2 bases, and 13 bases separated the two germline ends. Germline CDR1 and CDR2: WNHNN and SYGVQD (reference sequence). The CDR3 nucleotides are TGCGCCAGCAGTGATTCAGGGTCAGGACAAGAGACCCAGTACTTC. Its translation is CASSDSGSGQETQYF.

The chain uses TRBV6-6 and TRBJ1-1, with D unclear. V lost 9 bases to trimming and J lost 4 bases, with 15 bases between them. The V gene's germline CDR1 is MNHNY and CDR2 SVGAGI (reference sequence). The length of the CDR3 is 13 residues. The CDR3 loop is CASLTEAITEAFF. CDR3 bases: TGTGCCAGTCTTACAGAAGCTATCACTGAAGCTTTCTTT.

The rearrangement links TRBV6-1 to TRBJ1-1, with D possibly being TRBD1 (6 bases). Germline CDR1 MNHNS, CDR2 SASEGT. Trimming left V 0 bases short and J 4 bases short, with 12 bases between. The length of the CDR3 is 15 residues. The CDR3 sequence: CASSEAPGVSTEAFF. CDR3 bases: TGTGCCAGCAGTGAAGCTCCAGGGGTATCCACTGAAGCTTTCTTT.

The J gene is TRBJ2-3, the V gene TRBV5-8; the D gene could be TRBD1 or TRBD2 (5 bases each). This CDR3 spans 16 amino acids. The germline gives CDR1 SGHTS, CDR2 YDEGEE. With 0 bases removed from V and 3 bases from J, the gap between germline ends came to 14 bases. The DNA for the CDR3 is TGTGCCAGCAGCTTGGGGCACAAGGGACCTACAGATACGCAGTATTTT. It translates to CASSLGHKGPTDTQYF. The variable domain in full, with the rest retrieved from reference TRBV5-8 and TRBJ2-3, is EAGVTQSPTHLIKTRGQQATLRCSPISGHTSVYWYQQALGLGLQFLLWYDEGEERNRGNFPPRFSGRQFPNYSSELNVNALELEDSALYLCASSLGHKGPTDTQYFGPGTRLTVL.

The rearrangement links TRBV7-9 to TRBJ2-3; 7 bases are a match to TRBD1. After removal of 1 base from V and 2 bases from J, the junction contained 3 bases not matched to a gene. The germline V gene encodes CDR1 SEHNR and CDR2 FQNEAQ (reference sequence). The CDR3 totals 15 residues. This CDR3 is CASSLGGTVTDTQYF. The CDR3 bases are TGTGCCAGCAGCTTAGGGGGGACAGTCACAGATACGCAGTATTTT.

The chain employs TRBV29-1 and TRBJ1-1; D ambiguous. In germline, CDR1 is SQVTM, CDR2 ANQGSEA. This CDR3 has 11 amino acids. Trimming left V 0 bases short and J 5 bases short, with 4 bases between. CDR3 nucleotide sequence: TGCAGCGTTGAAGAACTTACTGAAGCTTTCTTT. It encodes CSVEELTEAFF.

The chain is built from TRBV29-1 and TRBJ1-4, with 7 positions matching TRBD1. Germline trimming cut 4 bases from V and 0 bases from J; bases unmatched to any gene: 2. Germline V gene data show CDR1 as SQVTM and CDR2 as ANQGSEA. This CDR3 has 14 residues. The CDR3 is CSVGTGPTNEKLFF. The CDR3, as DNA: TGCAGCGTTGGGACAGGACCAACTAATGAAAAACTGTTTTTT.

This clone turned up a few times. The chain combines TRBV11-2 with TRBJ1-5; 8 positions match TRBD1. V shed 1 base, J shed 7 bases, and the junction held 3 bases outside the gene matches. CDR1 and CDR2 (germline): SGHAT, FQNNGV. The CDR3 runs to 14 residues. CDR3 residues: CASSLAGGRQPQHF. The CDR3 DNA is TGTGCCAGCAGCTTAGCAGGGGGCCGGCAGCCCCAGCATTTT.

For the CDR3, the DNA is TGTGCCAGCTCACCACCCGCAGGGTCCCAAGAGACCCAGTACTTC. It encodes CASSPPAGSQETQYF. V and J are TRBV18 and TRBJ2-5; D may be TRBD1 (5 bases). Looked up from germline, CDR1 is KGHSH and CDR2 is LQKENI. V was pared by 0 bases and J by 1 base, with 9 bases between. This CDR3 comprises 15 residues.

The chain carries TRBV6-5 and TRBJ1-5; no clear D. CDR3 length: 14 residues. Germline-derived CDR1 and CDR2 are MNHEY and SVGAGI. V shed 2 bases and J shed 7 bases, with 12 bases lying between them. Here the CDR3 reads CASSYGLEGQPQHF. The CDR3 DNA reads TGTGCCAGCAGTTACGGGCTCGAAGGCCAGCCCCAGCATTTT.

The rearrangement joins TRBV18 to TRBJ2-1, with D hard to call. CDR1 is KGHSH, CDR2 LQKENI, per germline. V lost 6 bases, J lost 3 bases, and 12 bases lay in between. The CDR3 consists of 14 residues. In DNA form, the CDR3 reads TGTGCCAGCTCGGGCGGAGCAATCTACAATGAGCAGTTCTTC. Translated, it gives CASSGGAIYNEQFF.

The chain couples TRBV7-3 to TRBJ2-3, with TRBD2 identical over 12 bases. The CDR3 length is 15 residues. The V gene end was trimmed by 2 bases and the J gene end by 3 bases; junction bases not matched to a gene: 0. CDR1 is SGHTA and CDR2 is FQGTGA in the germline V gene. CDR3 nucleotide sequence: TGTGCCAGCAGCTTAGGACTAGCGGGAACAGATACGCAGTATTTT. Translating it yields CASSLGLAGTDTQYF.

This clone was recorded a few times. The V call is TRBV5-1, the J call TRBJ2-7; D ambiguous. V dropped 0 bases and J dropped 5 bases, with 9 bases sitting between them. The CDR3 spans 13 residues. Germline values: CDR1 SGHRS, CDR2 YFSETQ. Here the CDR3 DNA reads TGCGCCAGCAGCTTGGGGCCGTCCAACGAGCAGTACTTC. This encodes CASSLGPSNEQYF.

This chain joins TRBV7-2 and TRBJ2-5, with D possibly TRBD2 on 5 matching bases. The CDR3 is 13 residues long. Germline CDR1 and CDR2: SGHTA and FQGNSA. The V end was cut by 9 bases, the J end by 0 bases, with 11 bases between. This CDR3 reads CARTSADQETQYF. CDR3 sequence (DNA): TGTGCCAGGACATCAGCGGACCAAGAGACCCAGTACTTC. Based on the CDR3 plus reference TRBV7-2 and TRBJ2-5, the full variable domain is GAGVSQSPSNKVTEKGKDVELRCDPISGHTALYWYRQSLGQGLEFLIYFQGNSAPDKSGLPSDRFSAERTGGSVSTLTIQRTQQEDSAVYLCARTSADQETQYFGPGTRLLVL.

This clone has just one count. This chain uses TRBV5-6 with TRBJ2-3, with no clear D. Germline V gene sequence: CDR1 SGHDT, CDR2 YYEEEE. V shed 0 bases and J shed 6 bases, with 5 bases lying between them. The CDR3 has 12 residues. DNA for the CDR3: TGTGCCAGCAGCTTGGTTTCGGATACGCAGTATTTT. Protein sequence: CASSLVSDTQYF.

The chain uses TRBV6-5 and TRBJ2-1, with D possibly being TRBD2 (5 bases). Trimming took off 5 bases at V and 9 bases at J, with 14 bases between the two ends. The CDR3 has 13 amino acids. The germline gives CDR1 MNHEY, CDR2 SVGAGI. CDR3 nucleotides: TGTGCCAGCAGTAACGGACTTAACGGTGAGCAGTTCTTC. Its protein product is CASSNGLNGEQFF.

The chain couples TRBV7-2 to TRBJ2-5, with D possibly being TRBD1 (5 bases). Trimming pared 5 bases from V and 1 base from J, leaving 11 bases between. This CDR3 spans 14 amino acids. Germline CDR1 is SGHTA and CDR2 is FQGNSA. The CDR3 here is CASSLLGLQETQYF. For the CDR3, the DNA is TGTGCCAGCAGCCTCTTGGGGCTCCAAGAGACCCAGTACTTC.

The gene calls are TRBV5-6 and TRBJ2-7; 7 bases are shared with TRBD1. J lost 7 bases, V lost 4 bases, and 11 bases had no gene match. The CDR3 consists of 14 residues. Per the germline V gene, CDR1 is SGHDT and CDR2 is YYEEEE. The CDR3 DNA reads TGTGCCAGCAGCCCGACAGGGTCCTATGGGGAGCAGTACTTC. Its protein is CASSPTGSYGEQYF.

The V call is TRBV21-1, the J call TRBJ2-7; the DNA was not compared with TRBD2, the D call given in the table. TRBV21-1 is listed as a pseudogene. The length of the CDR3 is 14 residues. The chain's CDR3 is CASSNSGRAYEQYF. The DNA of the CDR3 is TGTGCCAGCAGCAATAGCGGGAGGGCCTACGAGCAGTACTTC.